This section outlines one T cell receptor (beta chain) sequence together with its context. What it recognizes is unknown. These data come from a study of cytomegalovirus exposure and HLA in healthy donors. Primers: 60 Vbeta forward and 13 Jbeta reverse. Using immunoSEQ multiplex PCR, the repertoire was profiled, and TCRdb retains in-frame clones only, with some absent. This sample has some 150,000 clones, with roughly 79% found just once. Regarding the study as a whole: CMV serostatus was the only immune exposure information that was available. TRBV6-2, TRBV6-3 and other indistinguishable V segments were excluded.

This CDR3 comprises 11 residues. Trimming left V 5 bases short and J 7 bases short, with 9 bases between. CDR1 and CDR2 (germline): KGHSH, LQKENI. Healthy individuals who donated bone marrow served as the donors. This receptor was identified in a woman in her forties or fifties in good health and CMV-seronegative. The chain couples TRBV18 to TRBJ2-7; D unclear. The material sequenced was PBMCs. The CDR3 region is CASSKLEEQYF. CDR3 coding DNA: TGTGCCAGCTCAAAGCTCGAAGAGCAGTACTTC. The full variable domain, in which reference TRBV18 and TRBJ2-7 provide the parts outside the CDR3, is NAGVMQNPRHLVRRRGQEARLRCSPMKGHSHVYWYRQLPEEGLKFMVYLQKENIIDESGMPKERFSAEFPKEGPSILRIQQVVRGDSAAYFCASSKLEEQYFGPGTRLTVT.